This T cell receptor (beta chain) stems from a study of T-cell reconstitution after alpha-beta-depleted transplantation in children. Library preparation (for TCRbeta) was performed with unique molecular identifiers. TCRdb called the PCR reads again in MiXCR, with one record for every CDR3 protein. Here the sample spans about 160,000 distinct CDR3 sequences, 11% being singletons. This CDR3 has 13 amino acids. Trimming at V came to 0 bases and at J to 7 bases, leaving 5 bases not matched to a gene. Germline CDR1 and CDR2: DFQATT and SNEGSKA (reference sequence). There are many counts of this clonotype. This TCR was sampled from a boy between 2 and 10 years old with acute myeloid leukemia, due to receive a stem cell transplant. The V and J genes are TRBV20-1 and TRBJ1-2; 7 bases agree with TRBD1. Sample: PBMCs, taken before TCRalphabeta/CD19-depleted stem cell transplant. The CDR3 region is CSARDRRGSGYTF. In DNA form, the CDR3 reads TGCAGTGCTAGAGATCGCAGGGGGTCTGGCTACACCTTC.